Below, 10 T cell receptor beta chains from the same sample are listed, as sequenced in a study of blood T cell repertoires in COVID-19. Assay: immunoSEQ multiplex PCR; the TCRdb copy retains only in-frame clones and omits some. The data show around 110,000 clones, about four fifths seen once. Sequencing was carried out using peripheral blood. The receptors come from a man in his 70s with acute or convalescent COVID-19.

The CDR3 region is CASSIGRGFGEQYF. CDR3 nucleotides: TGTGCCAGTAGTATTGGGAGGGGGTTTGGCGAGCAGTACTTC. V and J are TRBV19 and TRBJ2-7, with D maybe TRBD2 (7 bases). The V end was cut by 3 bases, the J end by 6 bases, with 15 bases between. CDR1 is LNHDA, CDR2 SQIVND, per germline (reference sequence). The CDR3 contains 14 residues.

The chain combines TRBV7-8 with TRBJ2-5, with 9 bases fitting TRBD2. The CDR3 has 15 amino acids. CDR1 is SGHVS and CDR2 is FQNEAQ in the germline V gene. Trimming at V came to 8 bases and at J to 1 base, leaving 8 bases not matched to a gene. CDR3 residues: CASGNSGGVQETQYF. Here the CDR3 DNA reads TGTGCCAGCGGAAATAGCGGGGGTGTCCAAGAGACCCAGTACTTC. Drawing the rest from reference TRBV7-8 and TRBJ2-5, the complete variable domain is GAGVSQSPRYKVAKRGQDVALRCDPISGHVSLFWYQQALGQGPEFLTYFQNEAQLDKSGLPSDRFFAERPEGSVSTLKIQRTQQEDSAVYLCASGNSGGVQETQYFGPGTRLLVL.

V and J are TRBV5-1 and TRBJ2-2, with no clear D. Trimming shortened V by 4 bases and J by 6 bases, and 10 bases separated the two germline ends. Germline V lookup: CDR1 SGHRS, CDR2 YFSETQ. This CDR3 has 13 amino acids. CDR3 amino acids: CASSPPGAGELFF. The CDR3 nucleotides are TGCGCCAGCAGCCCCCCAGGTGCCGGGGAGCTGTTTTTT.

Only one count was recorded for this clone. The CDR3, as DNA: TGTGCCAGCAGCCCGACTAGCGGGGGGTCGGCCCAGTACTTC. It translates to CASSPTSGGSAQYF. The V and J genes are TRBV3-1 (or the pseudogene TRBV3-2) and TRBJ2-5, with 13 bases matching TRBD2. J was trimmed by 9 bases and V by 4 bases; bases with no gene match: 5. The CDR3 runs 14 residues. The germline V gene has CDR1 LGHDT and CDR2 YNNKEL (reference sequence).

In nucleotides, the CDR3 is TGTGCCAGCAGCTTAGCAGCGGATCTCTACAATGAGCAGTTCTTC. It codes for CASSLAADLYNEQFF. This sequence joins TRBV7-2 and TRBJ2-1; a possible D gene is TRBD2 (5 bases). CDR3 size: 15 residues. The V gene's germline CDR1 is SGHTA and CDR2 FQGNSA. V was pared by 0 bases and J by 3 bases, with 9 bases between.

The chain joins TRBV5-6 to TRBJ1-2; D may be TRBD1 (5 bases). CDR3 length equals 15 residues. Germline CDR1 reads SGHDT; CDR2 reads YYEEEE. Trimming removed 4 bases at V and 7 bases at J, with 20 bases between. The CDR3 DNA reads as TGTGCCAGCAGCCTTCGACAGTTAGGGCTGTCTGGCTACACCTTC. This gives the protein CASSLRQLGLSGYTF.

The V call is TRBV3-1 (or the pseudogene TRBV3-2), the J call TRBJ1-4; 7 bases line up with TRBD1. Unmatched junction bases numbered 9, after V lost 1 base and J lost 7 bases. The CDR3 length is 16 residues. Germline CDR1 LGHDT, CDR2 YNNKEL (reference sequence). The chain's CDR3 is CASSQGTGLRGEKLFF. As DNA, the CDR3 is TGTGCCAGCAGCCAAGGGACAGGCTTGCGGGGTGAAAAACTGTTTTTT.

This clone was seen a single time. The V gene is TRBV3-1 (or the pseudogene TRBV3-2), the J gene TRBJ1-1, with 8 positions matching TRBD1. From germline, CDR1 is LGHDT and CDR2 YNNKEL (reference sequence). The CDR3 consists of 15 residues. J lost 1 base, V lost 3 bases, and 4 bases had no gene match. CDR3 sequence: CASSQPGQGNTEAFF. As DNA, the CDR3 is TGTGCCAGCAGCCAGCCCGGACAGGGGAACACTGAAGCTTTCTTT.

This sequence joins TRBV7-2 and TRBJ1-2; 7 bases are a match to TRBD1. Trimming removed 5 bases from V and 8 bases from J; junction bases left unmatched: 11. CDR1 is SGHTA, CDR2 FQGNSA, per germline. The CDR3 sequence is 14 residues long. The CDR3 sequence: CASSLGTALGGYTF. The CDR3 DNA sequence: TGTGCCAGCAGCCTAGGGACAGCCCTCGGGGGCTACACCTTC.

CDR3 sequence reads: CASSPPGTGGYEQYF. The CDR3 nucleotides read TGTGCCAGCTCACCTCCGGGGACAGGGGGCTACGAGCAGTACTTC. The V and J genes are TRBV18 and TRBJ2-7, with 11 bases aligning to TRBD1. Germline CDR1 is KGHSH and CDR2 is LQKENI. The CDR3 spans 15 residues. Losses at the gene ends were 3 bases for V and 3 bases for J; bases not matched to a gene: 4.